This T cell receptor (beta chain) was documented in a study of T cell responses to AZD1222 COVID-19 vaccine. CDR3 length equals 15 residues. With V trimmed by 6 bases and J by 6 bases, 10 bases remained unmatched. Looked up from germline, CDR1 is LNHDA and CDR2 is SQIVND (reference sequence). Only in-frame clones appear in the TCRdb table, and some are missing; sequencing was by immunoSEQ multiplex PCR. The sample yields about 97,000 clones, around 87% seen once. The input for sequencing was peripheral blood, taken 28 days after the second AZD1222 dose. V is TRBV19 and J is TRBJ2-1; 8 positions agree with TRBD1. The sequence derives from an adult who received the AZD1222 COVID-19 vaccine. The CDR3 DNA follows: TGTGCCAGTAGCGAGGACAGGGCGGCTAGCAATGAGCAGTTCTTC. Translated: CASSEDRAASNEQFF.